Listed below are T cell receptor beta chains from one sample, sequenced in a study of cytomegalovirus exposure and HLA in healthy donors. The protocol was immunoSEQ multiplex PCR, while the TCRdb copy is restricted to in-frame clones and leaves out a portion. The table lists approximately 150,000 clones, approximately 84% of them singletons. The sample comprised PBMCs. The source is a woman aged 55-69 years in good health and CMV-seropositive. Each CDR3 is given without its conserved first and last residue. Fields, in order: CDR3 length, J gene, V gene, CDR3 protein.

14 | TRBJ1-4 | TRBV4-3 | ASSQAMAGKWEKLF
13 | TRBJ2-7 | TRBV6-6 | ASRIATGGSYEQY
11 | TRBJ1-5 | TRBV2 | ASGGEGFQPQH
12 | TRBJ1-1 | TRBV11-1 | ASSLEGFHTEAF
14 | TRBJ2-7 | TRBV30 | AWSVPGNLRGYEQY
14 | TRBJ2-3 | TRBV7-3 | ASSLMGTGDTDTQY
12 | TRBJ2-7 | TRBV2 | ASSEARGRGEQY
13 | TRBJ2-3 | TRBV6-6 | ASILGGGVQDTQY
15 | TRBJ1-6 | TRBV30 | AWRPPGAQGSNSPLH
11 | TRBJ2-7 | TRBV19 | ASSIGQNYEQY
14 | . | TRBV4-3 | ASSQVVGQVSYEQY
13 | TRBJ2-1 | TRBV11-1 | ASSRLRQTGNEQF
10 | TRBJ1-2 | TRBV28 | ASRPNNYGYT
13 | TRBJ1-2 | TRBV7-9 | ASSSPDRKNYGYT
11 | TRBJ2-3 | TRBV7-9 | AASSGSTDTQY
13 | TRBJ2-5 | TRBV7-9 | ASSPQAGGRETQY
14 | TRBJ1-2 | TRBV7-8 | ASSYSAPRANYGYT
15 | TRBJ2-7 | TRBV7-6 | ASSTNRIGGPTYEQY
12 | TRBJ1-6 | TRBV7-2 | ASSPGNYNSPLH
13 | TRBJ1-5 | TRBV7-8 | ASSLRQQGYKPQH
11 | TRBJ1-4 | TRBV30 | AWSRGENEKLF
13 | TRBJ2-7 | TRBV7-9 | ASSSPDLYSYEQY
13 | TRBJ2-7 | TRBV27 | ASSFPGQGPYEQY
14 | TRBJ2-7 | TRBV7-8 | ASSFATGGPTYEQY
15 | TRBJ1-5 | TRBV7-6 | ASSPLPGVGSNQPQH
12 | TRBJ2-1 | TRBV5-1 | ASFRDRVFNEQF
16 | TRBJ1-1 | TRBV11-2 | ASSSTGKSGWENTEAF
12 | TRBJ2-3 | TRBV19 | ASSTERDTDTQY
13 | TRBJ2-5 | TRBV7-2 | ASSLATGEVETQY
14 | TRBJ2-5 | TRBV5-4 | ASSLFGGRGQETQY
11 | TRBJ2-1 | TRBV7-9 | ASSFPTVLKQF
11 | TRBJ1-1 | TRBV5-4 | ASSDIRDSEAF
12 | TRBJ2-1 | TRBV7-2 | ACSPVGLYNEQF
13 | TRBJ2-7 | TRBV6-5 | ASSRTRDSTYEQY
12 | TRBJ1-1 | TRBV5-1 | ASSSGDRVTEAF
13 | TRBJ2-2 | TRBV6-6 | ASSSSGGNTGELF
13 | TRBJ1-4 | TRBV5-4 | ASSYQGLTNEKLF
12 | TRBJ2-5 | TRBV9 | ASSVVDSEETQY
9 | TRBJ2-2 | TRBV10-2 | ASILTGELF
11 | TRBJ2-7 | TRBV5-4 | ASSLGQGHEQY
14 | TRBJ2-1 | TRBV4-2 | ASSQKIGASNNEQF
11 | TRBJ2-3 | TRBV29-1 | SGGLAGTDTQY
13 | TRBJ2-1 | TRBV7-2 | ASSLGGQGRNEQF
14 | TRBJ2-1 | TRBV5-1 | ASSWGTGTRYGEQF
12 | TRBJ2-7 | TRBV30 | AWNRNRDSYEQY
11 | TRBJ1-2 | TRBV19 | ASSISGSYGYT
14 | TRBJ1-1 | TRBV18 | ASSPLGREMGLMAF
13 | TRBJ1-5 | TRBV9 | ASSVGPGGNQPQH
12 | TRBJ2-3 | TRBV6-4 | ASRRTAGTDTQY
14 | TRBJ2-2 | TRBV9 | ASSVEGSGTGGELF
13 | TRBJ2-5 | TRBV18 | ASSVVGASQETQY
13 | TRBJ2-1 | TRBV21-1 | ASSRGGTANNEQF